Listed below are T cell receptor beta chains from one sample, sequenced in a study of neurological immune-mediated disorders. Via MiXCR, TCRdb re-called the 5' RACE reads, giving one row per CDR3 protein. This table has 17,000 or so distinct CDR3 sequences, roughly a quarter appearing once. The sample consisted of PBMCs. The receptors were sampled from a man in his fifties or sixties with HTLV-1-associated myelopathy (HAM/TSP). Each CDR3 is given with its conserved first and last residue. The D gene is left open where the match is weak. Expanded clones are given a class, and other clones once, few, many or no size at all.

clone_size,v_call,d_call,j_call,cdr3_aa,cdr3_nt
once,TRBV5-6,NA,TRBJ2-1,CASSLDWYNEQFF,TGTGCCAGCAGCTTGGACTGGTACAATGAGCAGTTCTTC
many,TRBV6-1,NA,TRBJ1-5,CASSSTRPFNQPQHF,TGTGCCAGCAGTTCCACCCGGCCCTTCAATCAGCCCCAGCATTTT
NA,TRBV20-1,TRBD2,TRBJ2-7,CSARDPSRLAGGRYF,TGCAGTGCTAGAGACCCCAGCCGACTAGCGGGGGGGCGGTACTTC
NA,TRBV3-1,NA,TRBJ1-1,CACRDGLMNTEAFF,TGTGCCTGCCGAGACGGCCTCATGAACACTGAAGCTTTCTTT
few,TRBV10-3,NA,TRBJ1-2,CAISGRGLEGYTF,TGTGCCATCAGTGGACGGGGATTAGAGGGCTACACCTTC
NA,TRBV28,NA,TRBJ1-5,CASSLFGYSNQPQHF,TGTGCCAGCAGTTTATTCGGTTATAGCAATCAGCCCCAGCATTTT
few,TRBV20-1,TRBD1,TRBJ1-1,CSARGDRGNTEAFF,TGCAGTGCTAGAGGAGACAGGGGTAACACTGAAGCTTTCTTT
NA,TRBV15,NA,TRBJ2-1,CATSRGAGYNEQFF,TGTGCCACCAGCAGAGGGGCAGGGTACAATGAGCAGTTCTTC
NA,TRBV20-1,TRBD1,TRBJ1-1,CSATYRGVDTEAFF,TGCAGTGCTACATACAGGGGGGTCGACACTGAAGCTTTCTTT
medium-sized,TRBV5-1,TRBD2,TRBJ2-3,CASSLALAGGDTDTQYF,TGCGCCAGCAGCTTGGCGCTAGCGGGGGGCGACACAGATACGCAGTATTTT
NA,TRBV20-1,TRBD2,TRBJ2-1,CSAPTSGGLDEQFF,TGCAGTGCCCCAACTAGCGGGGGGCTCGATGAGCAGTTCTTC
NA,TRBV7-2,NA,TRBJ1-6,CASSNPGGANSPLHF,TGTGCCAGCAGCAACCCCGGGGGGGCGAATTCACCCCTCCACTTT
few,TRBV7-2,TRBD1,TRBJ2-7,CASSLAMAGGGYEQYF,TGTGCCAGCAGCTTAGCGATGGCAGGGGGCGGATACGAGCAGTACTTC
medium-sized,TRBV4-1,NA,TRBJ2-5,CASSQDGSGADGETQYF,TGCGCCAGCAGCCAAGATGGTTCGGGGGCCGACGGAGAGACCCAGTACTTC
many,TRBV6-1,NA,TRBJ1-2,CASSEGGAYGYTF,TGTGCCAGCAGTGAAGGCGGTGCTTATGGCTACACCTTC
NA,TRBV11-2,TRBD2,TRBJ2-1,CASSSRRSSGGVILNEQFF,TGTGCCAGCAGCTCCCGGAGGTCTAGCGGGGGGGTCATCCTCAATGAGCAGTTCTTC
NA,TRBV11-3,NA,TRBJ2-1,CASSYSRGNNEQFF,TGTGCCAGCAGCTATTCGCGGGGAAACAATGAGCAGTTCTTC
NA,TRBV20-1,TRBD1,TRBJ1-6,CSARGTPGTGVNNSPLHF,TGCAGTGCTAGAGGAACCCCCGGGACAGGGGTAAATAATTCACCCCTCCACTTT
few,TRBV7-2,TRBD2,TRBJ2-2,CASSSPTGGGELFF,TGTGCCAGCAGCTCCCCCACGGGGGGCGGGGAGCTGTTTTTT
NA,TRBV7-9,NA,TRBJ1-5,CASSLDGRRNQPQHF,TGTGCCAGCAGCTTAGATGGCAGACGCAATCAGCCCCAGCATTTT
NA,TRBV5-4,NA,TRBJ1-1,CASSLFLNTEAFF,TGTGCCAGCAGCTTGTTTTTGAACACTGAAGCTTTCTTT
NA,TRBV7-2,TRBD2,TRBJ2-7,CASSLASGGSYPYEQYF,TGTGCCAGCAGCTTAGCTAGCGGGGGTTCCTATCCCTACGAGCAGTACTTC
few,TRBV5-1,NA,TRBJ1-4,CASRGGQGVKNEKLFF,TGCGCCAGCAGAGGCGGGCAGGGCGTGAAGAATGAAAAACTGTTTTTT
many,TRBV3-1,NA,TRBJ2-3,CASSQVGQGGADTQYF,TGTGCCAGCAGCCAAGTCGGGCAGGGAGGCGCAGATACGCAGTATTTT
NA,TRBV25-1,NA,TRBJ2-5,CASSEVVTGQETQYF,TGTGCCAGCAGTGAAGTGGTCACGGGCCAAGAGACCCAGTACTTC
NA,TRBV5-1,NA,TRBJ1-1,CASSLVTPGTEAFF,TGCGCCAGCAGCTTGGTTACACCCGGCACTGAAGCTTTCTTT
NA,TRBV7-2,NA,TRBJ2-3,CTSSLMQAGTDTQYF,TGTACCAGCAGCTTAATGCAGGCCGGCACAGATACGCAGTATTTT
NA,TRBV20-1,TRBD1,TRBJ2-1,CSASLDRGSSYNEQFF,TGCAGTGCTAGCCTAGACAGGGGGAGCTCCTACAATGAGCAGTTCTTC
NA,TRBV14,NA,TRBJ1-2,CASSQVAGIHGYTF,TGTGCCAGCAGCCAAGTCGCAGGGATCCATGGCTACACCTTC
NA,TRBV12-3/TRBV12-4,NA,TRBJ2-4,CASSAGQAKNIQYF,TGCGCCAGCAGCGCGGGACAGGCCAAAAACATTCAGTACTTC
few,TRBV7-3,NA,TRBJ2-7,CASSLLVGGEQYF,TGTGCCAGCAGCCTACTCGTAGGGGGGGAGCAGTACTTC
NA,TRBV5-1,NA,TRBJ1-2,CASSLEQGNYGYTF,TGCGCCAGCAGCTTGGAGCAGGGAAACTATGGCTACACCTTC
NA,TRBV18,TRBD1,TRBJ2-6,CASSYGQVSSGANVLTF,TGTGCCAGCTCCTACGGACAGGTTAGCTCTGGGGCCAACGTCCTGACTTTC